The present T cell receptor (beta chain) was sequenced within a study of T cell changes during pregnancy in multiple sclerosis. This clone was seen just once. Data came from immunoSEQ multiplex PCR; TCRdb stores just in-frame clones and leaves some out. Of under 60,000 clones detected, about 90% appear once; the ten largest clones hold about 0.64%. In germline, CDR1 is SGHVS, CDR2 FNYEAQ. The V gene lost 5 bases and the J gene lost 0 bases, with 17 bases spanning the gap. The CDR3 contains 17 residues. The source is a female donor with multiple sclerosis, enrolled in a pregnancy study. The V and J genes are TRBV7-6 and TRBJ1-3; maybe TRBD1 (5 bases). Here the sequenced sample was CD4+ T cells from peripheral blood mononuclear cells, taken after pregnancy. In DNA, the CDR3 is TGTGCCAGCAGCCCGCTCCCGACAGCGCGCTCTGGAAACACCATATATTTT. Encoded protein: CASSPLPTARSGNTIYF.